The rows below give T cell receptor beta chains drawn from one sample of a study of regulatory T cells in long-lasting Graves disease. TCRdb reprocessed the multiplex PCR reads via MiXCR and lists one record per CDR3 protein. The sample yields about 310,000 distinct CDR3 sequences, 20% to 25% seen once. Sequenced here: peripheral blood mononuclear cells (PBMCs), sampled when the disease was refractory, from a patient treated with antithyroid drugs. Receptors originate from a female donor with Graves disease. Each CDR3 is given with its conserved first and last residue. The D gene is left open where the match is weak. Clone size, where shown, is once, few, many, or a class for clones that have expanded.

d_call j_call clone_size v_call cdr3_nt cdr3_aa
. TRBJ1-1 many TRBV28 TGTGCCAGCAGTTTTGGGTGGACGAACACTGAAGCTTTCTTT CASSFGWTNTEAFF
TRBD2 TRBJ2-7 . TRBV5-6 TGTGCCAGCAGCTTGTTGTATTCGACTAGCGGGAGCTCGGACGAGCAGTACTTC CASSLLYSTSGSSDEQYF
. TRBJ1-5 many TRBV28 TGTGCCAGCAGTTTAGGCAGTGGGGCAAATCAGCCCCAGCATTTT CASSLGSGANQPQHF
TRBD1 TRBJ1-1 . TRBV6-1 TGTGCCAGCAGCAAGGACAGGGACTACTTTGAAGCTTTCTTT CASSKDRDYFEAFF
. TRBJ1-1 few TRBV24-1 TGTGCCACCAGTTCGCACGGAACAAAGGAAGCTTTCTTT CATSSHGTKEAFF
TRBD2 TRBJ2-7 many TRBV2 TGTGCCAGCAGTGCCCTAGCGGGGGTATACGAGCAGTACTTC CASSALAGVYEQYF
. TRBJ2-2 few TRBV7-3 TGTGCCAGCAGCTTAAAACGGGGCACCGGGGAGCTGTTTTTT CASSLKRGTGELFF
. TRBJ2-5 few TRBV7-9 TGTGTCAGCAGCGTCGGGATCCAAGAGACCCAGTACTTC CVSSVGIQETQYF
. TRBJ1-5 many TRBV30 TGTGCCTGGAGTGTACAGGGCAATCAGCCCCAGCATTTT CAWSVQGNQPQHF
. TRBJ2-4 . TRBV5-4 TGTGCCAGCAGCTTGCGGAGAGGCGGGGAAAACATTCAGTACTTC CASSLRRGGENIQYF
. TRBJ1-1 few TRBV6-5 TGTGCCAGCAGTTACTACCGGACAGATTATCCTACTGAAGCTTTCTTT CASSYYRTDYPTEAFF
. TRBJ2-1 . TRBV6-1 TGTGCCAGCAGCCCCAGGGTCTTCAGGGCTGAGCAGTTCTTC CASSPRVFRAEQFF
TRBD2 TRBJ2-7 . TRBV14 TGCGCCAGCAGCCAAGTTCGCGGGACTAGCGGGAGTATCAAGTACTTC CASSQVRGTSGSIKYF
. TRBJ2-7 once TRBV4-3 TGCGCCAGCAGCCAAGATCTGGGGGTTTACAACGAGCAGTACTTC CASSQDLGVYNEQYF
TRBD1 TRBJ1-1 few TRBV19 TGTGCCAGTAGTATACGGAGGGGGCAGGGCGGGACTGAAGCTTTCTTT CASSIRRGQGGTEAFF
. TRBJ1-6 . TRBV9 TGTGCCAGCAGCGTACAGGGAGACAATTCACCCCTCCACTTT CASSVQGDNSPLHF